This record covers a single TCR beta chain. Its antigen is unknown. MiXCR, applied by TCRdb to the 5' RACE reads, yields one record per CDR3 protein. The sample shows about 470,000 distinct CDR3 sequences, approximately 24% of them seen only once. This sample was taken from a study of identical twins. Study-level results: Invariant T cells like MAIT and iNKT could partly confound the zero-insertion analyses.

The germline V gene encodes CDR1 SGHAT and CDR2 FQNNGV. The CDR3 length is 14 residues. V was clipped by 1 base and J by 9 bases, with 15 bases between them. The same data also went into a second study, on T cells expressing NK-cell markers. That source reports: For several experiments, T cell sorting was restricted to the alpha-beta TCR population by means of an anti-gamma-delta TCR antibody.

The source is a young woman in good health. This sequence joins TRBV11-2 and TRBJ2-5; maybe TRBD1 (5 bases). The sequenced sample consisted of CD4+ T cells sorted from blood. Written as DNA, the CDR3 is TGTGCCAGCAGCTTAGGTCCAGGGTATGGGGCCCAGTACTTC. It specifies CASSLGPGYGAQYF.